The T cell receptor beta chain described here comes from a study of lymphopenia after photon versus proton radiotherapy. CDR3 size: 14 residues. Trimming pared 4 bases from V and 2 bases from J, leaving 13 bases between. Germline lookup yields CDR1 SGHTS and CDR2 YDEGEE. Measured with immunoSEQ multiplex PCR; TCRdb has only the in-frame clones, and not every one. The sample contains roughly 35,000 clones, about 84% of which appear only once. Note on this clone: Its antigen is not identified.

General study results and limits: After the lymphocyte nadir, photon-treated repertoires showed oligoclonal expansion, especially of CD8+ Temra cells. Larger post-nadir TCR diversity loss correlated inversely with survival in deceased patients. Survival link was tested only in deceased patients; proton benefit remains a possibility. Under photons, naive T cells and diversity fell while effector/memory populations rose.

This receptor was taken from a man in his fifties with gastric cancer. The specimen was peripheral blood, collected from a patient treated with photon-based radiotherapy. The chain joins TRBV5-8 to TRBJ2-7; no clear D. Written as DNA, the CDR3 is TGTGCCAGCAGCAAAGGTGCAGATGCCTACGAGCAGTACTTC. Its protein product is CASSKGADAYEQYF.